Listed below are T cell receptor beta chains from one sample, sequenced in a study of blood T cell repertoires in COVID-19. Sequenced by immunoSEQ multiplex PCR; TCRdb stores in-frame clones only, minus some. The table has 150,000 to 170,000 clones, around three quarters seen once. The source material was peripheral blood. All receptors derive from a man older than 75 with acute or convalescent COVID-19. Each CDR3 is given with its conserved first and last residue. The D gene is left open where the match is weak. Clone sizes are given selectively: once, few, many, or a class where the clone is expanded.

TRBV7-9,TRBD2,NA,TRBJ2-1,CASSLAGGGSYNEQFF,TGTGCCAGCAGCTTGGCAGGCGGGGGATCCTACAATGAGCAGTTCTTC
TRBV11-2,NA,NA,TRBJ2-5,CASSLETQETQYF,TGTGCCAGCAGCTTAGAAACACAAGAGACCCAGTACTTC
TRBV11-2,NA,NA,TRBJ1-1,CASSDDSTEAFF,TGTGCCAGCAGCGATGACAGCACTGAAGCTTTCTTT
TRBV6-4,NA,NA,TRBJ2-3,CASRVQPSTDTQYF,TGTGCCAGCAGGGTACAGCCTAGCACAGATACGCAGTATTTT
TRBV7-9,NA,NA,TRBJ1-2,CASSLQGGYGYTF,TGTGCCAGCAGCTTGCAGGGAGGCTATGGCTACACCTTC
TRBV6-4,TRBD1,NA,TRBJ1-2,CARRRTGDPYGYTF,TGTGCGCGGCGGAGAACAGGGGATCCCTATGGCTACACCTTC
TRBV27,TRBD2,many,TRBJ2-5,CASSFERGGRETQYF,TGTGCCAGCAGTTTCGAGCGGGGGGGCCGGGAGACCCAGTACTTC
TRBV7-9,TRBD1,NA,TRBJ1-4,CASSQGTGATNEKLFF,TGTGCCAGCAGCCAAGGGACAGGGGCAACTAATGAAAAACTGTTTTTT
TRBV5-1,TRBD1,NA,TRBJ1-1,CASRSGTGEVTEAFF,TGCGCCAGCAGAAGCGGGACAGGGGAGGTCACTGAAGCTTTCTTT
TRBV5-4,TRBD1,NA,TRBJ2-2,CASSLGAGTGTGELFF,TGTGCCAGCAGCTTGGGTGCCGGGACAGGGACCGGGGAGCTGTTTTTT
TRBV7-2,NA,NA,TRBJ2-3,CASSSYLEDTQYF,TGTGCCAGCAGTTCTTATCTGGAGGATACGCAGTATTTT
TRBV5-4,NA,NA,TRBJ2-2,CASSLPAGSDTGELFF,TGTGCCAGCAGCTTGCCGGCAGGATCGGACACCGGGGAGCTGTTTTTT
TRBV4-3,TRBD1,NA,TRBJ1-2,CASSQGLSGTALYGYTF,TGCGCCAGCAGCCAAGGCTTATCCGGGACAGCACTCTATGGCTACACCTTC
TRBV27,NA,NA,TRBJ2-7,CASSPEVYEQYF,TGTGCCAGCAGCCCGGAGGTCTACGAGCAGTACTTC
TRBV7-2,NA,NA,TRBJ1-1,CASSLSPAFSSQATEAFF,TGTGCCAGCAGCTTAAGTCCCGCTTTCTCAAGTCAGGCCACTGAAGCTTTCTTT
TRBV28,NA,NA,TRBJ2-5,CAISPGQETQYF,TGTGCCATCTCCCCGGGACAAGAGACCCAGTACTTC
TRBV28,TRBD1,NA,TRBJ2-2,CASSLGQGTGELFF,TGTGCCAGCAGTTTAGGACAGGGAACCGGGGAGCTGTTTTTT
TRBV7-3,TRBD2,NA,TRBJ2-3,CASSLLGLAGITDTQYF,TGTGCCAGCAGCTTATTGGGCCTAGCGGGCATCACAGATACGCAGTATTTT
TRBV19,NA,NA,TRBJ1-1,CASSGRATEAFF,TGTGCCAGTAGTGGCAGGGCCACTGAAGCTTTCTTT
TRBV5-1,TRBD1,NA,TRBJ2-5,CASSLSRGPGETQYF,TGCGCCAGCAGCTTGTCCAGGGGGCCGGGAGAGACCCAGTACTTC
TRBV5-1,TRBD1,NA,TRBJ2-3,CASSTGTGDSDTQYF,TGCGCCAGCAGCACCGGGACAGGGGATTCAGATACGCAGTATTTT
TRBV5-1,NA,NA,TRBJ1-1,CASSLLGGGGTEAFF,TGCGCCAGCAGCTTGCTCGGGGGCGGGGGCACTGAAGCTTTCTTT
TRBV10-1,TRBD2,NA,TRBJ2-3,CASSDLAGGPYTQYF,TGCGCCAGCAGTGACCTAGCGGGGGGGCCATATACGCAGTATTTT
TRBV18,TRBD1,few,TRBJ1-1,CASSPPAGGPVMNTEAFF,TGTGCCAGCTCACCACCTGCAGGGGGCCCTGTCATGAACACTGAAGCTTTCTTT
TRBV5-1,NA,few,TRBJ1-4,CASSPRTVGEKLFF,TGCGCCAGCAGCCCCCGGACTGTTGGTGAAAAACTGTTTTTT
TRBV6-2/TRBV6-3,NA,NA,TRBJ2-3,CASSFGDTQYF,TGTGCCAGCAGTTTCGGAGATACGCAGTATTTT
TRBV6-5,NA,NA,TRBJ2-5,CASRNRGAETQYF,TGTGCCAGCAGGAACCGGGGAGCAGAGACCCAGTACTTC
TRBV27,NA,NA,TRBJ2-5,CASSRSGQTETQYF,TGTGCCAGCAGTAGATCCGGACAGACGGAGACCCAGTACTTC
TRBV5-1,NA,NA,TRBJ2-3,CASSLSSGTDTQYF,TGCGCCAGCAGCTTGTCTAGCGGCACAGATACGCAGTATTTT
TRBV7-9,NA,NA,TRBJ1-2,CASSLLAATNYGYTF,TGTGCCAGCAGCTTATTAGCAGCCACTAACTATGGCTACACCTTC
TRBV5-4,NA,NA,TRBJ1-2,CASSLVFGGLGGYTF,TGTGCCAGCAGCTTGGTGTTTGGAGGGCTGGGTGGCTACACCTTC
TRBV12-3/TRBV12-4,TRBD1,NA,TRBJ2-7,CASSARQGDPQYF,TGTGCCAGCAGTGCCCGACAGGGTGACCCGCAGTACTTC
TRBV30,NA,NA,TRBJ1-2,CAWTINRVYGYTF,TGTGCCTGGACTATCAACAGAGTCTATGGCTACACCTTC
TRBV10-3,TRBD2,NA,TRBJ2-3,CAITLSGTRDTQYF,TGTGCCATCACCCTTTCCGGGACTAGGGATACGCAGTATTTT
TRBV3-1/TRBV3-2,TRBD1,few,TRBJ2-3,CASSQVRTGADTQYF,TGTGCCAGCAGCCAAGTGAGAACAGGGGCAGATACGCAGTATTTT
TRBV1,NA,NA,TRBJ2-1,CTSSQDGTSGGEQFF,TGCACCAGCAGCCAAGACGGGACTAGCGGGGGGGAGCAGTTCTTC
TRBV24-1,TRBD1,NA,TRBJ1-1,CATSDDNTGTGVAEAFF,TGTGCCACCAGTGATGACAATACCGGGACAGGGGTTGCTGAAGCTTTCTTT
TRBV5-1,TRBD1,few,TRBJ2-2,CASSPGIFLTGVNTGELFF,TGCGCCAGCAGCCCGGGAATCTTCCTAACAGGGGTGAACACCGGGGAGCTGTTTTTT
TRBV6-5,NA,NA,TRBJ1-2,CASSRTGTGYTF,TGTGCCAGCAGTAGAACAGGTACTGGCTACACCTTC
TRBV11-3,NA,NA,TRBJ2-2,CASSPGVSWGTGELFF,TGTGCCAGCAGCCCAGGGGTCTCCTGGGGCACCGGGGAGCTGTTTTTT
TRBV13,TRBD2,NA,TRBJ2-5,CASSLASVRLAEETQYF,TGTGCCAGCAGCTTAGCTTCGGTCCGACTAGCCGAGGAGACCCAGTACTTC
TRBV19,TRBD1,once,TRBJ2-7,CASSISDRGYEQYF,TGTGCCAGTAGTATTTCCGACAGGGGTTACGAGCAGTACTTC
TRBV19,NA,NA,TRBJ2-7,CASSRQEYSYEQYF,TGTGCCAGTAGCCGACAGGAATACTCCTACGAGCAGTACTTC
TRBV27,NA,NA,TRBJ2-6,CASTPLRDSGANVLTF,TGTGCCAGCACCCCACTCAGGGACTCTGGGGCCAACGTCCTGACTTTC
TRBV12-2,NA,NA,TRBJ1-1,CASRLYKRGCRDRVNTEAFF,TGTGCAAGTCGCTTATATAAGAGGGGATGCCGGGACAGAGTGAACACTGAAGCTTTCTTT
TRBV20-1,NA,NA,TRBJ1-5,CSASGGDQPQHF,TGCAGTGCTAGTGGGGGGGATCAGCCCCAGCATTTT
TRBV5-1,TRBD2,NA,TRBJ2-1,CASSLSGGRYNEQFF,TGCGCCAGCAGCTTGTCGGGGGGGAGGTACAATGAGCAGTTCTTC
TRBV9,TRBD2,NA,TRBJ2-2,CASSWSGTTSTGELFF,TGTGCCAGTTCGTGGTCCGGGACTACTTCCACCGGGGAGCTGTTTTTT
TRBV5-1,NA,NA,TRBJ2-3,CASSLGGQRADTQYF,TGCGCCAGCAGCTTGGGAGGACAGCGCGCAGATACGCAGTATTTT
TRBV3-1/TRBV3-2,NA,once,TRBJ1-1,CASSLGGGLSTEAFF,TGTGCCAGCAGCCTCGGGGGGGGTTTGAGCACTGAAGCTTTCTTT
TRBV24-1,NA,many,TRBJ1-6,CATRWPLHF,TGTGCCACGCGTTGGCCCCTCCACTTT
TRBV18,NA,NA,TRBJ1-1,CASSPLERSANTEAFF,TGTGCCAGCTCACCCCTCGAGCGGAGTGCGAACACTGAAGCTTTCTTT
TRBV25-1,TRBD1,NA,TRBJ1-5,CASSDRQGIGNQPQHF,TGTGCCAGCAGTGACCGACAGGGTATAGGCAATCAGCCCCAGCATTTT
TRBV6-4,TRBD2,NA,TRBJ2-5,CASAISGGETQYF,TGTGCCAGCGCGATTAGCGGGGGTGAGACCCAGTACTTC
TRBV3-1/TRBV3-2,TRBD1,NA,TRBJ2-3,CASSLMGQTDTQYF,TGTGCCAGCAGCCTTATGGGACAGACAGATACGCAGTATTTT
TRBV4-2,TRBD2,once,TRBJ2-1,CASSPWSSGGALHNEQFF,TGTGCCAGCAGCCCGTGGAGTAGCGGGGGGGCTTTGCACAATGAGCAGTTCTTC
TRBV11-1,TRBD1,NA,TRBJ2-1,CASSPRDRGGHDEQFF,TGTGCCAGCAGCCCCAGAGACAGGGGGGGTCACGATGAGCAGTTCTTC
TRBV11-2,NA,once,TRBJ2-7,CASSLDPGRGSEQYF,TGTGCCAGCAGCTTAGATCCAGGCAGGGGATCCGAGCAGTACTTC
TRBV6-5,NA,few,TRBJ1-1,CASSFSGGYTEAFF,TGTGCCAGCAGTTTTTCCGGGGGTTACACTGAAGCTTTCTTT
TRBV5-5,NA,NA,TRBJ1-2,CASSLSITDNYGYTF,TGTGCCAGCAGCTTGTCTATTACAGATAACTATGGCTACACCTTC